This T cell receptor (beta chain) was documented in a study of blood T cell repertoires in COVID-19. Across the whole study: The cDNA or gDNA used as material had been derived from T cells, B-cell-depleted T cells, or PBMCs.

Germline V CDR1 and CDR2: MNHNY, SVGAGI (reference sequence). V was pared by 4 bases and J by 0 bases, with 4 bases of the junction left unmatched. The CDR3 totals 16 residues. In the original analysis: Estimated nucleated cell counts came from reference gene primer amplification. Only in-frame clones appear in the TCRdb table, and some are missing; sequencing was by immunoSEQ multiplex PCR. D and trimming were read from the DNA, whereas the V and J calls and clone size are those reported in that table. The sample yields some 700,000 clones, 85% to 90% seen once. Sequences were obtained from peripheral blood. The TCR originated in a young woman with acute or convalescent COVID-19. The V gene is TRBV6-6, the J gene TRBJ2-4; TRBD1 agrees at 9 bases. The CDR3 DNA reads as TGTGCCAGCAGTTCGGGGACAGGGTTAGCCAAAAACATTCAGTACTTC. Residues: CASSSGTGLAKNIQYF.